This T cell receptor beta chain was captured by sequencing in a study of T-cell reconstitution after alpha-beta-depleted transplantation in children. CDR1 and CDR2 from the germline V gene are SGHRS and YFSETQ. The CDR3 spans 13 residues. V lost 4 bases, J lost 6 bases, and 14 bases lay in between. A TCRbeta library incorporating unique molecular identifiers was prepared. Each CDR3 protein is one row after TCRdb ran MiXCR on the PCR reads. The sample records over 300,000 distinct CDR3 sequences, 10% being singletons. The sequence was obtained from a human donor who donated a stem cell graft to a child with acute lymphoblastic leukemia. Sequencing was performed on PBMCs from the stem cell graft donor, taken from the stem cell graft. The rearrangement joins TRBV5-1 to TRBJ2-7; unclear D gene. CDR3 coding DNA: TGCGCCAGCAGCGTCGACCAGATGGGCGAGCAGTACTTC. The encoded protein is CASSVDQMGEQYF.